This T cell receptor (beta chain) was sequenced in a study of OX40 agonist ivuxolimab in advanced cancers. Notes on the study in general: Among the lowest peripheral clonal expansion occurred in 0.1-3.0 mg/kg partial responders.

This table comes from immunoSEQ multiplex PCR, and its TCRdb copy is limited to in-frame clones, with some not included. The table shows tens of thousands of clones, with about 81% occurring only once. V dropped 3 bases and J dropped 6 bases, with 10 bases sitting between them. This CDR3 is 14 amino acids long. Per germline, CDR1 SGDLS and CDR2 YYNGEE. This clone was seen a handful of times. The antigen is unknown. The sample was CD4+ or CD8+ T cells sorted from blood, taken in a trial of the OX40 agonist ivuxolimab. The receptor was derived from an adult with an advanced solid tumor such as melanoma, head and neck, liver or kidney cancer. This chain links TRBV9 with TRBJ1-6; D unclear. This CDR3 reads CASSAHPLNSPLHF. As DNA, the CDR3 is TGTGCCAGCAGCGCCCACCCCCTTAATTCACCCCTCCACTTT.